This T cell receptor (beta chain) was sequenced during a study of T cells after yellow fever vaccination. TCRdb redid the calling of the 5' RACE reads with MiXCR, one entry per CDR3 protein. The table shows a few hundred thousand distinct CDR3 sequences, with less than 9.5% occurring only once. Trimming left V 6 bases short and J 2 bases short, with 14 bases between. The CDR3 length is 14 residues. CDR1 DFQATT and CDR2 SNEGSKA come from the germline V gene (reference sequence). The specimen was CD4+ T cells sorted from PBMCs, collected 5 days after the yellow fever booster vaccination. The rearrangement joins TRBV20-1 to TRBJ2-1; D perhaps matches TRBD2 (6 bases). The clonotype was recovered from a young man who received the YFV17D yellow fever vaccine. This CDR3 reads CSAPGLNTYNEQFF. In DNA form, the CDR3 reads TGCAGTGCCCCGGGACTCAACACCTACAATGAGCAGTTCTTC.